A single T cell receptor beta chain is shown here with its context. Its target is not known. This record comes from a study of identical twins. TCRdb independently ran MiXCR on the 5' RACE reads; one entry per CDR3 protein. The sample consists of 700,000 or so distinct CDR3 sequences, about 20% of them appearing once. Findings and caveats of the study: A lower insertion count was a feature of abundant cord blood beta clonotypes, with no such feature in memory repertoires.

These data were also filed under a second study, of T cells expressing NK-cell markers. That paper notes: Sorted CD3+CD56+NKG2C+, CD3+CD56+NKG2C- and CD3+CD56-NKG2C+ T cells supplied TCR beta repertoires. T cells sorted in several experiments were restricted to alpha-beta TCR T cells by an anti-gamma-delta TCR antibody. Topping the CD3+CD56-NKG2C+ fraction as well were these clonotypes, in a few donors.

The TCR sequence derives from a woman aged 18-29 years in good health. The sequencing sample was made of PBMCs.

CDR3 region: CASSLTGPPQETQYF. The CDR3 DNA follows: TGCGCCAGCAGCCTTACAGGGCCCCCTCAAGAGACCCAGTACTTC. This chain uses TRBV5-1 with TRBJ2-5; D perhaps matches TRBD1 (6 bases). The CDR3 runs to 15 residues. Germline assignment: CDR1 SGHRS and CDR2 YFSETQ. The V end was cut by 4 bases, the J end by 2 bases, with 15 bases between. The entire variable domain, with the rest obtained from reference TRBV5-1 and TRBJ2-5, is as follows: KAGVTQTPRYLIKTRGQQVTLSCSPISGHRSVSWYQQTPGQGLQFLFEYFSETQRNKGNFPGRFSGRQFSNSRSEMNVSTLELGDSALYLCASSLTGPPQETQYFGPGTRLLVL.